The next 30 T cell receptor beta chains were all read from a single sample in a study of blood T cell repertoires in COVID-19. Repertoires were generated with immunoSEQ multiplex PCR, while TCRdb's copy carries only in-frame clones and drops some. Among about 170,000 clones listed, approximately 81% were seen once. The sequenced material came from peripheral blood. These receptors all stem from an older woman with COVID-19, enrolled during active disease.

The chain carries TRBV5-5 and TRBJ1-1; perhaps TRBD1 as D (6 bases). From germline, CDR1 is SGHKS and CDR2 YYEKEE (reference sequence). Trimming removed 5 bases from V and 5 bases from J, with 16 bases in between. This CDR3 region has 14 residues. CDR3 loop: CASSRGGAETEAFF. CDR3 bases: TGTGCCAGCAGTCGCGGGGGCGCAGAAACTGAAGCTTTCTTT.

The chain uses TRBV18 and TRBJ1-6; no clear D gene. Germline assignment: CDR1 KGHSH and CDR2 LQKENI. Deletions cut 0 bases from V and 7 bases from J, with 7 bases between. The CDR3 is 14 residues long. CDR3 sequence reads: CASSPPTKNSPLHF. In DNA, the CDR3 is TGTGCCAGCTCACCACCGACAAAGAATTCACCCCTCCACTTT. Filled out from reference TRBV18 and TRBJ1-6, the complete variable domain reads NAGVMQNPRHLVRRRGQEARLRCSPMKGHSHVYWYRQLPEEGLKFMVYLQKENIIDESGMPKERFSAEFPKEGPSILRIQQVVRGDSAAYFCASSPPTKNSPLHFGNGTRLTVT.

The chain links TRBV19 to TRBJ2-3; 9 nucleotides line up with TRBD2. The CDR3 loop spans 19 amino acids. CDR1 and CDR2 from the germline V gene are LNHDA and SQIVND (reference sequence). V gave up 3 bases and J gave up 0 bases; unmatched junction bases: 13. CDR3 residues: CASSIPPLAGAISTDTQYF. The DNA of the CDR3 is TGTGCCAGTAGTATCCCCCCGTTAGCGGGAGCGATAAGCACAGATACGCAGTATTTT.

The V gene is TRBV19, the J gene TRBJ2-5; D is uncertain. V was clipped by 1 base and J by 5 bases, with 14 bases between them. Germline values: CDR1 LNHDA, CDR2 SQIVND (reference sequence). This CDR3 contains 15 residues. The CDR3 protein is CASSIALTARETQYF. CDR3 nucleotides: TGTGCCAGTAGTATAGCCCTCACGGCCAGGGAGACCCAGTACTTC. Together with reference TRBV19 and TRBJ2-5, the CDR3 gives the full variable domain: DGGITQSPKYLFRKEGQNVTLSCEQNLNHDAMYWYRQDPGQGLRLIYYSQIVNDFQKGDIAEGYSVSREKKESFPLTVTSAQKNPTAFYLCASSIALTARETQYFGPGTRLLVL.

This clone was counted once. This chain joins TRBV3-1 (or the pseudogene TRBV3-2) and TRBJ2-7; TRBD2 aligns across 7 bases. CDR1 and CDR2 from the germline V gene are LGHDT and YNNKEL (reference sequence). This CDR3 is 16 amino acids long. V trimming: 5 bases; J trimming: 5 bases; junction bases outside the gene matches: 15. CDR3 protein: CASSVENAGVRDEQYV. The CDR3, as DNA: TGTGCCAGCAGCGTCGAAAATGCGGGGGTGAGGGACGAGCAGTACGTC.

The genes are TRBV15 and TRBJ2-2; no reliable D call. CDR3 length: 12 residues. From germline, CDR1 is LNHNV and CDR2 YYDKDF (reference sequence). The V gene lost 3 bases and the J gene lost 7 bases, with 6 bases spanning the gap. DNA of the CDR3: TGTGCCACCAGCAGCGGTCTCGGGGAGCTGTTTTTT. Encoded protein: CATSSGLGELFF.

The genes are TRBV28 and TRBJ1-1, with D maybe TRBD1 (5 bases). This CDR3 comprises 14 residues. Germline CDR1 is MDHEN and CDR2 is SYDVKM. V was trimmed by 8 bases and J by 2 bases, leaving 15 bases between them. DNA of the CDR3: TGTGCCAGCTGTGTCTCGGGGGGTAACACTGAAGCTTTCTTT. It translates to CASCVSGGNTEAFF.

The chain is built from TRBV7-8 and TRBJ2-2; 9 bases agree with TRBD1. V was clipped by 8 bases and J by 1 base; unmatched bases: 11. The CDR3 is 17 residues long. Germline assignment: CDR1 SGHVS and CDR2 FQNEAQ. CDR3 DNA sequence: TGTGCCAGCGAATTACGGGACAGGGCCGGGAACACCGGGGAGCTGTTTTTT. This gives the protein CASELRDRAGNTGELFF.

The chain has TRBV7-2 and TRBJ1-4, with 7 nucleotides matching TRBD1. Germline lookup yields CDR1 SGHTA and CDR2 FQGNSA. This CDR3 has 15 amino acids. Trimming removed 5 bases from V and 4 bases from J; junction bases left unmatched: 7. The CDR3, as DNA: TGTGCCAGCAGCCCGCGGACAGGCCTTAATGAAAAACTGTTTTTT. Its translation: CASSPRTGLNEKLFF.

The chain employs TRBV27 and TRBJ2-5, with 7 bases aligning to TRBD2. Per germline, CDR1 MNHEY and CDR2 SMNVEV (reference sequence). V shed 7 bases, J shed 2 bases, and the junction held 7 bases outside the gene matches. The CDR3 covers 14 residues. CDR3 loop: CASKGTTDQETQYF. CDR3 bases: TGTGCCAGCAAAGGGACTACAGATCAAGAGACCCAGTACTTC.

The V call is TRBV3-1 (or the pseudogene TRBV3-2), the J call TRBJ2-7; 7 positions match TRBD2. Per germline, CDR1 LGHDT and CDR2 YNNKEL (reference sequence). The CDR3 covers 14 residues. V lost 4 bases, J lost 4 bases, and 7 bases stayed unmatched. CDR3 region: CASSPSGEGYEQYF. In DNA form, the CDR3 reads TGTGCCAGCAGCCCGTCGGGGGAGGGGTACGAGCAGTACTTC.

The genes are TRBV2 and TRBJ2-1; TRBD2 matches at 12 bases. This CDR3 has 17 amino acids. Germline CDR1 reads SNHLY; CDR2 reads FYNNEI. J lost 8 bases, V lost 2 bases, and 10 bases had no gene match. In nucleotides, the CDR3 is TGTGCCAGCAGTGAAAACCTCGGACTAGCGGGATACGATGAGCAGTTCTTC. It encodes CASSENLGLAGYDEQFF.

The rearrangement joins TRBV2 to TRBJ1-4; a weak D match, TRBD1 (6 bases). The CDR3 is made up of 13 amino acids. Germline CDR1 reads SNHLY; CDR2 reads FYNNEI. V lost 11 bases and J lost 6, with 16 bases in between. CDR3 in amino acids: CAGHREHDEKLFF. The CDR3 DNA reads TGTGCCGGGCACAGGGAACACGATGAAAAACTGTTTTTT.

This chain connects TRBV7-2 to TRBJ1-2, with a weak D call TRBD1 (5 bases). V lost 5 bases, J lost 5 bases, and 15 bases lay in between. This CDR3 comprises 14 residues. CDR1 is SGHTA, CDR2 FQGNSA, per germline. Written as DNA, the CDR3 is TGTGCCAGCAGCCGCCCCCAGGGAATATATGGCTACACCTTC. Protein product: CASSRPQGIYGYTF.

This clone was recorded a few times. CDR3 nucleotides: TGTGCCAGCAGTTACTCGAGCCAGGGGCAGGCTGAAGCTTTCTTT. Its protein is CASSYSSQGQAEAFF. The gene calls are TRBV6-5 and TRBJ1-1, with D possibly TRBD1 on 6 matching bases. CDR1 is MNHEY, CDR2 SVGAGI, per germline. V was trimmed by 0 bases and J by 6 bases, leaving 14 bases between them. The CDR3 extends over 15 amino acids.

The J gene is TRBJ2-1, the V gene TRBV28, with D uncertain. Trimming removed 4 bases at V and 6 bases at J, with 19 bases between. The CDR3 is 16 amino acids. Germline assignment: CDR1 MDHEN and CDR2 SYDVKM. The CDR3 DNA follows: TGTGCCAGCAGTTCCGGCGGTTGGAAAGGAACCAATGAGCAGTTCTTC. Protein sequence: CASSSGGWKGTNEQFF.

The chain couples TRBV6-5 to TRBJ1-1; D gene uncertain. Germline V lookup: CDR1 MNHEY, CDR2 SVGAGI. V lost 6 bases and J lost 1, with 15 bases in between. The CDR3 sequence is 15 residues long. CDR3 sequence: CASRIDPTPNTEAFF. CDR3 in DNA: TGTGCCAGCAGAATAGATCCGACACCGAACACTGAAGCTTTCTTT.

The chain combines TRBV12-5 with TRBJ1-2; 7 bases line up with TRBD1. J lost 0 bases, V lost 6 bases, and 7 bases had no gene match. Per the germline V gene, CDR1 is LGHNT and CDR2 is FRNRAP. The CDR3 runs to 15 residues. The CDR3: CASGRRTGTNYGYTF. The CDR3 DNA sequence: TGTGCTAGTGGCCGCCGGACAGGTACTAACTATGGCTACACCTTC.

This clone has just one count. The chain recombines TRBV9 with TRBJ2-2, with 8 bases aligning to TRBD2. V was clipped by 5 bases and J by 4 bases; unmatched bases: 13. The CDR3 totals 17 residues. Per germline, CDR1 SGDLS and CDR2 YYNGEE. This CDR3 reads CASRRSSGFRGTGELFF. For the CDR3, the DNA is TGTGCCAGCAGACGTTCTAGCGGGTTCCGTGGCACCGGGGAGCTGTTTTTT. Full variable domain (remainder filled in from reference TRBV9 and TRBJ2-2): DSGVTQTPKHLITATGQRVTLRCSPRSGDLSVYWYQQSLDQGLQFLIQYYNGEERAKGNILERFSAQQFPDLHSELNLSSLELGDSALYFCASRRSSGFRGTGELFFGEGSRLTVL.

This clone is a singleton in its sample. CDR3 DNA: TGTGCCAGCAGTCTGGAGCGGGGTGTAACAGATACGCAGTATTTT. The encoded protein is CASSLERGVTDTQYF. This chain uses TRBV27 with TRBJ2-3; 7 nucleotides agree with TRBD2. The CDR3 loop spans 15 amino acids. Germline-derived CDR1 and CDR2 are MNHEY and SMNVEV (reference sequence). Trimming removed 5 bases from V and 3 bases from J; junction bases left unmatched: 8.

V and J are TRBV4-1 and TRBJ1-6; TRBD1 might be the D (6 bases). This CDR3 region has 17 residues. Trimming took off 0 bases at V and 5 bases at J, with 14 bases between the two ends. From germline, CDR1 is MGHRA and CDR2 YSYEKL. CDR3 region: CASSQDIRTADNSPLHF. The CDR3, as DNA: TGCGCCAGCAGCCAAGATATCAGGACAGCTGATAATTCACCCCTCCACTTT.

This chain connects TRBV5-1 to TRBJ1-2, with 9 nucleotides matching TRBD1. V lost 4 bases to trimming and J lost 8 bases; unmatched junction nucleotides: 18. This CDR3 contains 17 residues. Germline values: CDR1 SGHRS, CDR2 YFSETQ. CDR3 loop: CASSTSGTGLFQGGYTF. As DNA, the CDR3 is TGCGCCAGCAGCACGTCCGGGACAGGGCTTTTTCAAGGAGGCTACACCTTC.

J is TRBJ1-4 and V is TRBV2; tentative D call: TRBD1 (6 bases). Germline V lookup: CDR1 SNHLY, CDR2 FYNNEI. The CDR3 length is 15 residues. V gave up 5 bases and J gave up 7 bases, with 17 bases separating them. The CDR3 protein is CASSNLQGGGEKLFF. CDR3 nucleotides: TGTGCCAGCAGTAACCTACAGGGAGGGGGTGAAAAACTGTTTTTT.

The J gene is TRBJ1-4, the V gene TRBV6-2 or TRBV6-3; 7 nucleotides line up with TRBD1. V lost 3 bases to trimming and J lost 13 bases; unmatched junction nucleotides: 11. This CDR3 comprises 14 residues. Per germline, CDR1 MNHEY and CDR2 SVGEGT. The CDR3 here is CASSYFPTGSGLFF. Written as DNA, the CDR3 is TGTGCCAGCAGTTATTTCCCGACAGGGTCGGGACTGTTTTTT.

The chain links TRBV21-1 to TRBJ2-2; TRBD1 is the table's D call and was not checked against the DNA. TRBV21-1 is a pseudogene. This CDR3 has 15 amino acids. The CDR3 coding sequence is TGTGCCAGCAGCAAAGGAAGGGGAACCACCGGGGAGCTGTTTTTT. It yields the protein CASSKGRGTTGELFF.

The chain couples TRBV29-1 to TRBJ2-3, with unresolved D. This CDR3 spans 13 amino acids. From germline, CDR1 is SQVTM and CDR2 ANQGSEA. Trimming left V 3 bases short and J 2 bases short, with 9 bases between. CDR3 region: CSVDESYTDTQYF. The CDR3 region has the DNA TGCAGCGTTGACGAGTCTTACACAGATACGCAGTATTTT.

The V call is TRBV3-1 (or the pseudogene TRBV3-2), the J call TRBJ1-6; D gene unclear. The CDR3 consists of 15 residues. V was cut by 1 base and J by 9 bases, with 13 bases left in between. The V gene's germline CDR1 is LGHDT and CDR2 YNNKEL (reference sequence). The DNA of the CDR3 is TGTGCCAGCAGCCAAGCGCTATCCCTAAGTTCACCCCTCCACTTT. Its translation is CASSQALSLSSPLHF.

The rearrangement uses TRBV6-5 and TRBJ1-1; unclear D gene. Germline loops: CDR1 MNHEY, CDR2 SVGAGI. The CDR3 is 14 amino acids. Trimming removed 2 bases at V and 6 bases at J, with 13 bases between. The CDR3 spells CASSYMVGSAEAFF. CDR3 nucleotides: TGTGCCAGCAGTTACATGGTCGGGAGTGCTGAAGCTTTCTTT.

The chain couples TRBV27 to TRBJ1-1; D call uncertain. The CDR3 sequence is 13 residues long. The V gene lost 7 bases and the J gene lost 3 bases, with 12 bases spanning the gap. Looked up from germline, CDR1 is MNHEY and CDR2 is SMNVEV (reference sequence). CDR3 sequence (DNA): TGTGCCAGCACTTCAACCGGGGACACTGAAGCTTTCTTT. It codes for CASTSTGDTEAFF.

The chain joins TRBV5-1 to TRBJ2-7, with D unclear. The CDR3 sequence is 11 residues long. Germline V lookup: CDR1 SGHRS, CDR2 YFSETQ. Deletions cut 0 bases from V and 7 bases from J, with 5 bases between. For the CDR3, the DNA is TGCGCCAGCAGCTTGGGTCGGGAGCAGTACTTC. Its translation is CASSLGREQYF.